Listed here is a single TCR beta chain. The antigen it binds to is not known. The sample holds no much larger clone one base away, and base qualities are not on file. The donors were healthy, HIV-negative adults with no recently reported acute infections or vaccinations. Only Caucasian adults living in Nashville, Tennessee, USA were represented among the donors. CD4+ T cells were enriched through magnetic negative selection, after which naive cells were positively selected on CD45RA and the remaining negative fraction served as the memory subset. Blood was obtained by leukapheresis, after which PBMCs were separated by Ficoll-Histopaque density gradient centrifugation and cryopreserved in liquid nitrogen vapor phase. Analytical flow cytometry was used to check the purity and quantity of every magnetically sorted T cell population. Genomic DNA was isolated from each sorted fraction and quantified by UV absorbance on a Nanodrop 2000c.

CDR1 SGHDT and CDR2 YYEEEE were looked up in the germline V gene. V loses 0 bases, J loses 1 base, and the germline ends lie 7 bases apart. The CDR3 goes from the cysteine to the phenylalanine over 14 residues. Of the read, only the CDR3 DNA is kept; its 42 bases are in frame from base 1. This record belongs to a study of shared clonotypes between healthy human individuals (dated by TCRdb to about 2020). Turning to the overall study: The cohort comprised a couple of women and a few men aged 18 to 49 years. To increase sequencing depth and limit assay-specific biases, different laboratories used diverse techniques to prepare libraries and sequence TCR repertoires. Blood TCR repertoires of five healthy adults were deeply sequenced to estimate repertoire size and the extent of clonotype sharing between individuals. Leukapheresis yielded between about 0.94 and 10 billion PBMCs per donor. For each donor, CD4 naive and CD4 memory were each run on three plates, CD8 naive on two plates, and CD8 memory on one plate.

What the research found in general, with its limitations: Only blood was sampled, and tissue TCR repertoires likely differ from those in blood. Larger estimated clonotype richness was generally found for naive subsets than for memory subsets. Pairwise subsampling indicated that sequencing depth was expected to affect the degree of clonotype sharing among donors. The genetic and exposure-history diversity represented was limited by the small number of donors. Compared with non-shared clonotypes, the clonotypes found in all four sorted-subset donors had higher generation probabilities. Sharing across several donors was observed for roughly 5.4% of naive CD4, less than 4% of naive CD8, 2% to 2.5% of memory CD4, and roughly 0.4% of memory CD8 clonotypes. Incomplete sequencing was indicated by rarefaction of sorted-subset datasets, despite the large sequencing depth.

TCR CDR3 regions were amplified from genomic DNA by multiplex PCR using the deep immunoSEQ assay. Extracted genomic DNA from each cell subset was spread evenly across all wells of several immunoSEQ 96-well plates, with each plate serving as a replicate. Each replicate PCR for sorted subsets received 150 to 250 ng genomic DNA, equal to roughly 30,000 T cell genomes. Purified libraries were quantified with a Qubit 3.0 fluorometer, sized on a Bioanalyzer 2100, and re-quantified with the KAPA Library Quantification kit. A separate single-read 150-cycle Illumina NextSeq 550 flow cell was used to sequence each immunoSEQ 96-well plate. Processing in the source paper ran as follows. Because the immunoSEQ output held only junctional sequences and lacked quality scores, the filtering could not match the filtering applied to full-length reads. To assign V/J genes and CDR3, sequences were annotated using PyIR, a Python wrapper for IgBLAST v1.9, with IMGT germline references. Reads were removed for weak V/J assignments (E-value above 1e-6), missing CDR3, stop codons, out-of-frame junctions, or ambiguous translated residues. V3J clonotypes were defined as sequences sharing the same inferred V gene, J gene, and CDR3 amino acid sequence. The percentage overlap between two repertoires was calculated by dividing the number of shared unique clonotypes by the size of the smaller repertoire. Richness of each repertoire was evaluated using RTK rarefaction, the Chao1 estimator, and Recon v2.1 estimates of unobserved clonotypes. OLGA was used to compute generation probabilities for all TCRbeta clonotypes that the gDNA method yielded from several donors. TCRdb stores this immuneACCESS table with in-frame sequences only. Part of the clones is absent; in the studies checked, under half of the shortfall reflects unresolved V genes, and no reason is known for the rest. V and J calls plus clone size are reproduced from that table; the DNA served to infer D and trimming. For this sample the table gives 1,400,000 or so clones, of which just under 99% were detected only once. The top ten constitute approximately 0.4% of the sample.

This sequence uses TRBV5-6 and TRBJ1-1, with the D segment identity uncertain. The sample taken for sequencing was naive CD4+ T cells sorted from blood. Taken with the paper, the label for cell subset or site translates to: CD45RA+ positively selected. This TCR was sampled from a man younger than 40 in good health. This receptor has the CDR3 CASSLAGKNTEAFF. The DNA reads as follows: TGTGCCAGCAGCTTGGCCGGGAAGAACACTGAAGCTTTCTTT.